The next 27 T cell receptor beta chains were all read from a single sample in a study of blood T cell repertoires in COVID-19. This table comes from immunoSEQ multiplex PCR, and its TCRdb copy is limited to in-frame clones, with some not included. The top ten hold about 5.4% of the sample, which has approximately 120,000 clones, roughly 88% seen once. Source material: peripheral blood. All receptors come from a human donor in a cohort sampled during active COVID-19.

The V call is TRBV6-5, the J call TRBJ2-3, with TRBD2 matching 9 bases. Germline trimming cut 8 bases from V and 1 base from J; bases unmatched to any gene: 7. The CDR3 runs 15 residues. Germline CDR1 and CDR2: MNHEY and SVGAGI. The CDR3 protein is CASRYRLAGTDTQYF. The CDR3 region has the DNA TGTGCCAGCCGCTACAGACTAGCGGGCACAGATACGCAGTATTTT.

The chain joins TRBV2 to TRBJ1-5; TRBD1 aligns across 10 bases. Germline CDR1 and CDR2: SNHLY and FYNNEI. There are 16 residues in the CDR3. V shed 6 bases, J shed 0 bases, and the junction held 5 bases outside the gene matches. For the CDR3, the DNA is TGTGCCAGCAGCGCGGACAGGGGGATTAGCAATCAGCCCCAGCATTTT. Encoded protein: CASSADRGISNQPQHF.

This clone was seen once. The V call is TRBV7-2, the J call TRBJ2-7; 10 bases agree with TRBD2. The J segment lost 4 bases and the V segment lost 3 bases, leaving 3 bases of the junction unmatched. Germline V CDR1 and CDR2: SGHTA, FQGNSA. The CDR3 totals 14 residues. Here the CDR3 DNA reads TGTGCCAGCAGCTTCGCTAGCGGGAGTTACGAGCAGTACTTC. As protein: CASSFASGSYEQYF.

This chain links TRBV19 with TRBJ2-1; possible D gene TRBD2, 6 bases. The CDR3 has 14 amino acids. Germline CDR1 is LNHDA and CDR2 is SQIVND (reference sequence). V lost 8 bases and J 8 bases, leaving 19 bases between the germline ends. CDR3 protein: CASWGTQGGDEQFF. The CDR3 DNA follows: TGTGCCAGTTGGGGTACGCAGGGAGGCGATGAGCAGTTCTTC. Looking up the rest from reference TRBV19 and TRBJ2-1 gives the full variable domain: DGGITQSPKYLFRKEGQNVTLSCEQNLNHDAMYWYRQDPGQGLRLIYYSQIVNDFQKGDIAEGYSVSREKKESFPLTVTSAQKNPTAFYLCASWGTQGGDEQFFGPGTRLTVL.

The chain joins TRBV13 to TRBJ2-5, with 11 bases that match TRBD2. V shed 6 bases, J shed 3 bases, and the junction held 6 bases outside the gene matches. CDR3 length: 15 residues. CDR1 and CDR2 from the germline V gene are PRHDT and FYEKMQ (reference sequence). CDR3 sequence reads: CASRWYSGREETQYF. As DNA, the CDR3 is TGTGCCAGCAGATGGTATAGCGGGAGGGAAGAGACCCAGTACTTC.

The chain uses TRBV24-1 and TRBJ1-1; D uncertain. The CDR3 has 12 residues. V shed 4 bases and J shed 11 bases, with 13 bases lying between them. The V gene's germline CDR1 is KGHDR and CDR2 SFDVKD. CDR3: CATSDGPRGAFF. The CDR3 DNA reads as TGTGCCACCAGTGACGGGCCCCGAGGGGCTTTCTTT.

The chain combines TRBV28 with TRBJ1-4; D is unclear. The CDR3 totals 17 residues. Germline CDR1 is MDHEN and CDR2 is SYDVKM. The V end lost 3 bases, the J end lost 0 bases, and 14 bases lay between the germline ends. The CDR3 reads CASSFSGKGATNEKLFF. The DNA of the CDR3 is TGTGCCAGCAGTTTTTCGGGGAAGGGTGCAACTAATGAAAAACTGTTTTTT.

CDR3 in DNA: TGCGCCAGCAGTGTAGAGTTGAGAGCGGAAAGAGTCCTTGGGGACAGTAGAAACACCATATATTTT. It yields the protein CASSVELRAERVLGDSRNTIYF. The chain uses TRBV10-1 and TRBJ1-3; 7 bases align to TRBD1. V shed 4 bases and J 5 bases; nucleotides not matched to a gene: 29. This CDR3 contains 22 residues. CDR1 is WNHNN and CDR2 is SYGVQD in the germline V gene (reference sequence).

The chain combines TRBV2 with TRBJ1-5; D not certain. The CDR3 extends over 13 amino acids. Trimming shortened V by 1 base and J by 3 bases, and 4 bases separated the two germline ends. Germline V gene sequence: CDR1 SNHLY, CDR2 FYNNEI. In DNA form, the CDR3 reads TGTGCCAGCAGTGAAGACAACAATCAGCCCCAGCATTTT. Protein product: CASSEDNNQPQHF.

This clone appeared a few times. The V call is TRBV28, the J call TRBJ1-5; D remains ambiguous. Trimming removed 1 base from V and 3 bases from J, with 13 bases in between. This CDR3 has 16 residues. CDR1 and CDR2 (germline): MDHEN, SYDVKM. For the CDR3, the DNA is TGTGCCAGCAGTTTATTTGGAAGACTCCCCAATCAGCCCCAGCATTTT. Translation gives CASSLFGRLPNQPQHF.

In its sample, this clone was seen once. The chain has TRBV14 and TRBJ2-1; 9 bases are a match to TRBD1. V gave up 2 bases and J gave up 5 bases; unmatched junction bases: 7. Germline V gene lookup returns CDR1 SGHDN and CDR2 FVKESK. The CDR3 contains 16 residues. The DNA of the CDR3 is TGTGCCAGCAGCCAAACTACAGGGGGCGCCCACAATGAGCAGTTCTTC. It encodes CASSQTTGGAHNEQFF.

The V call is TRBV15, the J call TRBJ1-4; TRBD1 is a possible D gene (6 bases). Germline V gives CDR1 LNHNV, CDR2 YYDKDF (reference sequence). The CDR3 extends over 14 amino acids. V was cut by 8 bases and J by 8 bases, with 18 bases left in between. This CDR3 reads CATSTGPRGEKLFF. The CDR3 DNA reads as TGTGCCACCTCGACAGGCCCTCGAGGAGAAAAACTGTTTTTT.

In its sample, this clone was seen a few times. The chain combines TRBV2 with TRBJ1-2, with D perhaps TRBD1 (5 bases). CDR3 length: 13 residues. V was cut by 9 bases and J by 0 bases, with 11 bases left in between. Looked up from germline, CDR1 is SNHLY and CDR2 is FYNNEI. Here the CDR3 reads CARGHLANYGYTF. The CDR3 DNA reads TGTGCCAGAGGACATCTAGCTAACTATGGCTACACCTTC.

The chain recombines TRBV15 with TRBJ2-3; 7 nucleotides agree with TRBD2. The trim removed 1 base at V and 3 bases at J, leaving 19 bases unmatched. The CDR3 sequence is 20 residues long. Germline CDR1 LNHNV, CDR2 YYDKDF (reference sequence). The CDR3 DNA sequence: TGTGCCACCAGCAGAGGGAGAAGGGGTCCGGGGAAGGGAGGGACAGATACGCAGTATTTT. The encoded protein is CATSRGRRGPGKGGTDTQYF.

This chain links TRBV5-6 with TRBJ2-7; a possible D gene is TRBD2 (5 bases). In germline, CDR1 is SGHDT, CDR2 YYEEEE. This CDR3 comprises 15 residues. V shed 2 bases and J shed 1 base, with 13 bases lying between them. Here the CDR3 DNA reads TGTGCCAGCAGCTTCGGAACGGGAAGGTCCTACGAGCAGTACTTC. Protein product: CASSFGTGRSYEQYF.

The chain is built from TRBV5-1 and TRBJ2-7, with a weak D call TRBD2 (5 bases). The CDR3 is 14 amino acids. Germline V gene data show CDR1 as SGHRS and CDR2 as YFSETQ. V was pared by 0 bases and J by 0 bases, with 7 bases between. CDR3 nucleotides: TGCGCCAGCAGCTTGGTTGGAGGCTCCTACGAGCAGTACTTC. Translated, it gives CASSLVGGSYEQYF.

The CDR3 here is CASSISGYGTGSYEQYF. The CDR3 coding sequence is TGTGCCAGTAGTATTTCGGGGTACGGGACAGGGAGCTACGAGCAGTACTTC. The chain couples TRBV19 to TRBJ2-7; 9 bases line up with TRBD1. Per germline, CDR1 LNHDA and CDR2 SQIVND (reference sequence). This CDR3 spans 17 amino acids. V was pared by 3 bases and J by 3 bases, with 12 bases of the junction left unmatched. The full variable domain, in which reference TRBV19 and TRBJ2-7 provide the parts outside the CDR3, is DGGITQSPKYLFRKEGQNVTLSCEQNLNHDAMYWYRQDPGQGLRLIYYSQIVNDFQKGDIAEGYSVSREKKESFPLTVTSAQKNPTAFYLCASSISGYGTGSYEQYFGPGTRLTVT.

The rearrangement links TRBV6-1 to TRBJ2-7; TRBD1 agrees at 8 bases. The germline V gene encodes CDR1 MNHNS and CDR2 SASEGT. The junction had 7 bases not matched to a gene; V was cut back by 1 base and J by 5 bases. This CDR3 is 15 amino acids long. The CDR3 reads CASSEVQGARHEQYF. CDR3 DNA sequence: TGTGCCAGCAGTGAAGTTCAGGGGGCAAGGCACGAGCAGTACTTC.

The J gene is TRBJ2-1, the V gene TRBV9; D perhaps matches TRBD1 (6 bases). The germline V gene encodes CDR1 SGDLS and CDR2 YYNGEE. Trimming removed 1 base at V and 10 bases at J, with 15 bases between. This CDR3 contains 14 residues. CDR3 residues: CASSVQGLEGEQFF. As DNA, the CDR3 is TGTGCCAGCAGCGTACAGGGGCTTGAGGGCGAGCAGTTCTTC.

The chain has TRBV5-4 and TRBJ2-1; 13 bases map to TRBD2. The CDR3 runs 16 residues. V was clipped by 4 bases and J by 5 bases; unmatched bases: 6. CDR1 is SGHNT, CDR2 YYREEE, per germline (reference sequence). DNA of the CDR3: TGTGCCAGCAGCCCTTGGACTAGCGGGAGCGACAATGAGCAGTTCTTC. Protein sequence: CASSPWTSGSDNEQFF.

The chain has TRBV28 and TRBJ1-5, with no clear D. Trimming shortened V by 4 bases and J by 2 bases, and 12 bases separated the two germline ends. Per the germline V gene, CDR1 is MDHEN and CDR2 is SYDVKM. CDR3 length equals 15 residues. The CDR3 nucleotides are TGTGCCAGCAGTTCGCCCCAGTATGGCAATCAGCCCCAGCATTTT. The encoded protein is CASSSPQYGNQPQHF.

The chain carries TRBV5-1 and TRBJ2-1, with 10 bases aligning to TRBD2. Germline V gives CDR1 SGHRS, CDR2 YFSETQ. The CDR3 extends over 15 amino acids. J lost 9 bases, V lost 0 bases, and 6 bases had no gene match. In nucleotides, the CDR3 is TGCGCCAGCAGCTTGGCGTTAGCGGGAGGCAGTGAGCAGTTCTTC. Translation gives CASSLALAGGSEQFF.

Only one count was recorded for this clone. This chain joins TRBV18 and TRBJ1-1, with 9 bases identical to TRBD1. CDR1 and CDR2 from the germline V gene are KGHSH and LQKENI. The J segment lost 4 bases and the V segment lost 5 bases, leaving 20 bases of the junction unmatched. The length of the CDR3 is 19 residues. The CDR3 DNA reads TGTGCCAGCTCAATCCTCGGGACAGGGCGGGTTGAGGAGAGCACTGAAGCTTTCTTT. Protein: CASSILGTGRVEESTEAFF.

The rearrangement joins TRBV6-5 to TRBJ2-7; 8 bases line up with TRBD1. J lost 6 bases, V lost 5 bases, and 3 bases had no gene match. CDR3 length: 12 residues. Germline V gene lookup returns CDR1 MNHEY and CDR2 SVGAGI. The CDR3 loop is CASSPRGREQYF. DNA of the CDR3: TGTGCCAGCAGTCCCAGGGGGCGCGAGCAGTACTTC.

The chain's CDR3 is CAWSARRQGSYTQYF. As DNA, the CDR3 is TGTGCCTGGAGTGCTAGAAGACAGGGAAGTTATACGCAGTATTTT. V gene TRBV30 combines with J gene TRBJ2-3; 7 bases map to TRBD1. Per the germline V gene, CDR1 is GTSNPN and CDR2 is SVGIG (reference sequence). J gave up 7 bases and V 1 base, and 11 bases lay outside the gene matches. The length of the CDR3 is 15 residues.

The chain links TRBV7-2 to TRBJ2-2, with 8 positions matching TRBD1. The CDR3 has 15 residues. From germline, CDR1 is SGHTA and CDR2 FQGNSA. J was trimmed by 1 base and V by 4 bases; bases with no gene match: 2. The DNA for the CDR3 is TGTGCCAGCAGCTACGACAGGGGGAACACCGGGGAGCTGTTTTTT. Its protein product is CASSYDRGNTGELFF.

The chain uses TRBV13 and TRBJ1-1; TRBD1 is a possible D gene (6 bases). V lost 4 bases, J lost 0 bases, and 15 bases lay in between. Germline V gene data show CDR1 as PRHDT and CDR2 as FYEKMQ (reference sequence). This CDR3 has 16 amino acids. Here the CDR3 reads CASSYSFRGMNTEAFF. The CDR3 DNA reads TGTGCCAGCAGCTACAGTTTCAGGGGAATGAACACTGAAGCTTTCTTT.